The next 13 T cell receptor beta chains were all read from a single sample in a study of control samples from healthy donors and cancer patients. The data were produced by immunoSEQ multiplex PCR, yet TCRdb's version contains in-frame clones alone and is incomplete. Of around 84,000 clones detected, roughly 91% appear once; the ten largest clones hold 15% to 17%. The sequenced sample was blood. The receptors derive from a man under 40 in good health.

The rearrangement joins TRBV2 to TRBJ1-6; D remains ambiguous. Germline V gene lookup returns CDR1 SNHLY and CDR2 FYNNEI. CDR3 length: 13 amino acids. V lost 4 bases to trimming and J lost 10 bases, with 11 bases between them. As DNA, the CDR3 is TGTGCCAGCAGTGGAAAGGGAGGGTCACCCCTCCACTTT. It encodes CASSGKGGSPLHF. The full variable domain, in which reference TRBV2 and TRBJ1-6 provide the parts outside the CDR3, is EPEVTQTPSHQVTQMGQEVILRCVPISNHLYFYWYRQILGQKVEFLVSFYNNEISEKSEIFDDQFSVERPDGSNFTLKIRSTKLEDSAMYFCASSGKGGSPLHFGNGTRLTVT.

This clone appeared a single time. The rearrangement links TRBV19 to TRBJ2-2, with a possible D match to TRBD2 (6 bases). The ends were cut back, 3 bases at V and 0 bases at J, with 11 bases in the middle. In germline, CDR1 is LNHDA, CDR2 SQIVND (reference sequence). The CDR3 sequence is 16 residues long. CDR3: CASSITWGANTGELFF. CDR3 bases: TGTGCCAGTAGTATCACTTGGGGGGCGAACACCGGGGAGCTGTTTTTT.

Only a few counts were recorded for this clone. As DNA, the CDR3 is TGTGCCAGCAGTGAAGGTGGGAGGTGGCAGGGGGTCCGGCAGCCCCAGCATTTT. It specifies CASSEGGRWQGVRQPQHF. The rearrangement links TRBV6-1 to TRBJ1-5; TRBD1 matches at 7 bases. The CDR3 has 18 residues. Germline CDR1 and CDR2: MNHNS and SASEGT. V shed 1 base and J 7 bases; nucleotides not matched to a gene: 16.

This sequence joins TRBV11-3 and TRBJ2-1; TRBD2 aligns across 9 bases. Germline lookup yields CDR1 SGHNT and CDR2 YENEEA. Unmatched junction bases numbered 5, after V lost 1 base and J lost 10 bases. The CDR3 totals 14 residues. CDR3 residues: CASSLGGGGKEQFF. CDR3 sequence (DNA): TGTGCCAGCAGCTTAGGCGGGGGGGGCAAGGAGCAGTTCTTC.

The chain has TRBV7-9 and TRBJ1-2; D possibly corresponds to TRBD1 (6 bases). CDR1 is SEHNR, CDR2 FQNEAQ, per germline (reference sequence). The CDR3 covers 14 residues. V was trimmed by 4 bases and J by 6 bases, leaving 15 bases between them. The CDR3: CASSWGEQGDGYTF. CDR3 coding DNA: TGTGCCAGCAGCTGGGGAGAACAGGGAGATGGCTACACCTTC. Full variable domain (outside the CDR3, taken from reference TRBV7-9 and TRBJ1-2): DTGVSQNPRHKITKRGQNVTFRCDPISEHNRLYWYRQTLGQGPEFLTYFQNEAQLEKSRLLSDRFSAERPKGSFSTLEIQRTEQGDSAMYLCASSWGEQGDGYTFGSGTRLTVV.

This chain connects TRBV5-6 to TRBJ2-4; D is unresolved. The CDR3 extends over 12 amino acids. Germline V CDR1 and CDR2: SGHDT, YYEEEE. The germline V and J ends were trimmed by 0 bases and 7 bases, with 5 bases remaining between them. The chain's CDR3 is CASSLAQNIQYF. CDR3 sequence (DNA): TGTGCCAGCAGCTTGGCTCAGAACATTCAGTACTTC.

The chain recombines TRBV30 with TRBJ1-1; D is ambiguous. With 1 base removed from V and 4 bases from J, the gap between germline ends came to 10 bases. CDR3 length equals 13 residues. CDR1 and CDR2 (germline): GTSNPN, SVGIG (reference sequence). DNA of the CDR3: TGTGCCTGGAGTGCCACTTGGGCCACTGAAGCTTTCTTT. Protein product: CAWSATWATEAFF.

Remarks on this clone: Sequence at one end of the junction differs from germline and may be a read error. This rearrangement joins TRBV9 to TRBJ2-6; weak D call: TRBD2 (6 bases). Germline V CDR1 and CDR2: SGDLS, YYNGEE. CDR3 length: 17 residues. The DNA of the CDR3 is TGTGCCGGCAGCCGCCTAGCGTACCTCTCTGGGGCCAACGTCCTGACTTTC. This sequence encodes CAGSRLAYLSGANVLTF.

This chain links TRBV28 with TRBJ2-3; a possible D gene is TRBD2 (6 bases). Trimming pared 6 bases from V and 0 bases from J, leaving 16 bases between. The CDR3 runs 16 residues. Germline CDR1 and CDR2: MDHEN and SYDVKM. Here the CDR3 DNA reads TGTGCCAGCAGCCCTACTCCGGGACTTAGCACAGATACGCAGTATTTT. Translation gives CASSPTPGLSTDTQYF.

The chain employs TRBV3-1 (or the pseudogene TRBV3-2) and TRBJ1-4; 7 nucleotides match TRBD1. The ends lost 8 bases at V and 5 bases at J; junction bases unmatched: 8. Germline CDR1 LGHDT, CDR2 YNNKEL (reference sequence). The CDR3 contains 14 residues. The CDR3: CASPSTGSNEKLFF. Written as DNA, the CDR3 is TGTGCCAGCCCGTCGACAGGGTCGAATGAAAAACTGTTTTTT.

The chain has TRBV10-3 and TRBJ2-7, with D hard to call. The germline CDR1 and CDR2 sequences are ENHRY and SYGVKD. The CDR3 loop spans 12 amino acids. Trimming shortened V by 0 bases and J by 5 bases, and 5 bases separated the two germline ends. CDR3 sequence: CAISESFHEQYF. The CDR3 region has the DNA TGTGCCATCAGTGAGTCTTTCCACGAGCAGTACTTC.

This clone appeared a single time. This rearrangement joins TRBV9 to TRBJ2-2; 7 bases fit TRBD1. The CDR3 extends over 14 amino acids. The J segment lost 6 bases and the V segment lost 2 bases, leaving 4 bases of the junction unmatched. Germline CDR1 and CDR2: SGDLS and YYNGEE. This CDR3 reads CASSVYRGAGELFF. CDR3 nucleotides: TGTGCCAGCAGCGTGTACAGGGGCGCCGGGGAGCTGTTTTTT.

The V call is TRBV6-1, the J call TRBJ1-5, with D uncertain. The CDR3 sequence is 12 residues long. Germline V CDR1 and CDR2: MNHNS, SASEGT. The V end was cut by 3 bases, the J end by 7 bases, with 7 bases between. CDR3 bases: TGTGCCAGCAGTGATTCCAGGCAGCCCCAGCATTTT. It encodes CASSDSRQPQHF.